This record concerns one TCR beta chain sequence. Its antigen target is currently unknown. The input lacks base qualities; no much larger clone sits a single base away. The donors were healthy, HIV-negative adults with no recently reported acute infections or vaccinations. Every donor was a Caucasian adult living in Nashville, Tennessee, USA. Magnetic negative selection was used to enrich CD4+ T cells, after which naive cells were positively selected on CD45RA and the negative fraction became the memory subset. Blood was collected by leukapheresis, and PBMCs were isolated by Ficoll-Histopaque density gradient centrifugation and then cryopreserved in liquid nitrogen vapor phase. Analytical flow cytometry was used to check the purity and quantity of every magnetically sorted T cell population. From each sorted fraction, genomic DNA was isolated and quantified by UV absorbance on a Nanodrop 2000c. From the cysteine up to the phenylalanine, the CDR3 has a length of 15 residues. CDR3 DNA only is kept here, 45 bases in frame from base 1. A distance of 16 bases separates the germline ends of V and J, which lose 2 bases and 5 bases respectively. Sequences SGHRS (CDR1) and YFSETQ (CDR2) are obtained from the germline V gene.

Using the deep immunoSEQ assay, TCR CDR3 regions were amplified from genomic DNA by multiplex PCR. Genomic DNA extracted from each cell subset was distributed evenly over all wells of several immunoSEQ 96-well plates, and each plate served as one replicate. For sorted subsets, each replicate PCR was loaded with about 0.2 ug genomic DNA, equivalent to approximately 27,000 T cell genomes. The purified libraries were quantified using a Qubit 3.0 fluorometer, sized with a Bioanalyzer 2100, and then quantified again using the KAPA Library Quantification kit. Every immunoSEQ 96-well plate was sequenced on a dedicated single-read 150-cycle Illumina NextSeq 550 flow cell. As for how the authors treated the data: The immunoSEQ output contained only junctional sequences without quality scores, so filtering could not match that applied to full-length reads. To assign V/J genes and CDR3, sequences were annotated using PyIR, a Python wrapper for IgBLAST v1.9, with IMGT germline references. Reads were removed for weak V/J assignments (E-value above 1e-6), missing CDR3, stop codons, out-of-frame junctions, or ambiguous translated residues. V3J clonotypes were defined by identical inferred V gene, J gene, and CDR3 amino acid sequence. The percentage overlap between two repertoires was calculated by dividing the number of shared unique clonotypes by the size of the smaller repertoire. Repertoire richness was assessed with RTK rarefaction, the Chao1 estimator, and Recon v2.1 estimates of unobserved clonotypes. OLGA was used to compute generation probabilities for all TCRbeta clonotypes that the gDNA method yielded from a few donors. The table comes from immuneACCESS by way of TCRdb, which keeps in-frame sequences with V and J called. Part of the clones is missing from these tables; in studies checked, under half for an unresolved V gene and the rest for unknown reasons. V and J calls plus clone size are reproduced from that table; the DNA served to infer D and trimming. Within this sample are about 2.3 million clones, with approximately 90% of them counted one time only. The ten largest clones add up to 0.37% of the sample.

These data belong to a study of shared clonotypes between healthy human individuals (TCRdb year 2020). In terms of the full investigation: A few men and two women, aged 18 to 49 years, made up the cohort. For each donor, CD4 naive and CD4 memory were each given three plates, CD8 naive was given two plates, and CD8 memory was given one plate. Blood TCR repertoires of a handful of healthy adults were deeply sequenced to estimate repertoire size and the extent of clonotype sharing between individuals. Different laboratories and diverse techniques were used to prepare libraries and sequence TCR repertoires, to increase sequencing depth and limit assay-specific biases. Leukapheresis yielded between about 0.85 and 10 billion PBMCs per donor. Here is what the overall study found, with its caveats: The small number of donors limited the genetic and exposure-history diversity represented. Sampling was restricted to blood, and TCR repertoires in tissues likely differ from the TCR repertoires found in blood. Naive subsets generally had larger estimated clonotype richness than memory subsets did. Clonotypes shared by all four sorted-subset donors showed higher generation probabilities than non-shared clonotypes. Sharing across a few donors was observed for around 4.8% of naive CD4, less than 4% of naive CD8, over 2% of memory CD4, and about 0.4% of memory CD8 clonotypes. Even with the large sequencing depth, rarefaction of the sorted-subset datasets indicated that sequencing was incomplete. Pairwise subsampling led to the expectation that sequencing depth would affect the degree of clonotype sharing among donors.

The receptor was derived from a man aged 18 to 35 in good health. Some clones in this sample may be carry-over from other donors' samples. The chain is assembled from TRBV5-1 and TRBJ2-5; D gene: possibly TRBD2, on 7 matching bases. Sequenced sample: naive CD4+ T cells from PBMCs. Reading the label with the study, this specimen's cell subset or site is: CD45RA+ positively selected. The CDR3 loop reads CASSLGGGAGETQYF. The sequence in DNA is TGCGCCAGCAGCTTAGGCGGGGGCGCGGGGGAGACCCAGTACTTC. With the portions outside the CDR3 filled from the reference TRBV5-1 and TRBJ2-5 genes, the complete variable region becomes KAGVTQTPRYLIKTRGQQVTLSCSPISGHRSVSWYQQTPGQGLQFLFEYFSETQRNKGNFPGRFSGRQFSNSRSEMNVSTLELGDSALYLCASSLGGGAGETQYFGPGTRLLVL.